This paragraph covers one T cell receptor beta chain sequence. The antigen is undetermined. Libraries were prepared by immunoSEQ multiplex PCR; TCRdb keeps only in-frame clonotypes and omits some of them. The data contain about 120,000 clones, just under 95% of them singletons. The data originate from a study of siplizumab effects on memory and regulatory T cells. Study-level findings and limits: Naive T cells apparently outstripped memory cells in diversity and seemed major alloresponse contributors. Treatment with siplizumab left mappable alloreactive CD4+ clones averaging approximately 62% Treg-derived, compared with around 26% in controls. Sequences below about 10^-5 frequency were poorly captured. As a result, only a minor fraction of alloreactive clones mapped to unstimulated subsets. Naive or memory phenotype was unassignable for roughly 75-97% of proliferating CD4+ or CD8+ clones.

V lost 0 bases, J lost 5 bases, and 3 bases stayed unmatched. Germline V CDR1 and CDR2: MNHNY, SVGAGI (reference sequence). The CDR3 loop spans 16 amino acids. The sample taken for sequencing was CD4+ T cells sorted from blood. This clonotype originated in a human donor in good health. V usage is TRBV6-6 and J usage is TRBJ2-7, with 14 bases aligning to TRBD2. Here the CDR3 DNA reads TGTGCCAGCAGTTACTCGACTAGCGGGGGGGGTAACGAGCAGTACTTC. Amino acids: CASSYSTSGGGNEQYF.